This T cell receptor beta chain appears in the sequencing data of a study of blood T cell repertoires in COVID-19. For the study at large: From the United States, Italy and Spain came samples of acute and convalescent COVID-19. The cDNA or gDNA used as material had been derived from T cells, B-cell-depleted T cells, or PBMCs.

Study processing details: Reference gene primers were amplified, and this amplification served to estimate nucleated cell counts. Here immunoSEQ multiplex PCR was the method, and the copy in TCRdb shows in-frame clones only, minus some. The DNA was the basis for D and trimming; V, J and clone size are from that table. The sample lists around 110,000 clones, roughly 83% occurring once. The CDR3 loop spans 19 amino acids. The V segment lost 4 bases and the J segment 8 bases; nucleotides outside the gene matches: 21. The V gene's germline CDR1 is SGHTA and CDR2 FQGTGA. The chain couples TRBV7-3 to TRBJ2-1, with 9 bases fitting TRBD1. Sequenced sample: peripheral blood. This TCR derives from a human donor in a cohort sampled during active COVID-19. The CDR3 DNA reads as TGTGCCAGCAGCTCCCACCTATATTCCGGGACAGGGAGTCAGCATGAGCAGTTCTTC. Its protein is CASSSHLYSGTGSQHEQFF.